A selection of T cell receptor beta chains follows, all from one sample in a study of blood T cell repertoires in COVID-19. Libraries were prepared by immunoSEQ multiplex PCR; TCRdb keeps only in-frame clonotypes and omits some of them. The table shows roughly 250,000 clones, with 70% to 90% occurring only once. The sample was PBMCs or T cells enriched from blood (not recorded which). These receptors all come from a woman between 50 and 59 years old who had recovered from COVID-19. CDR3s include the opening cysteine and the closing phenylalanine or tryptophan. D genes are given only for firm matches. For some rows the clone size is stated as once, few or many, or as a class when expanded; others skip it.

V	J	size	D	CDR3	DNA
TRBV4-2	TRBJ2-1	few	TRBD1	CASSGTGLSRSYNEQFF	TGTGCCAGCAGCGGGACAGGACTGAGCCGCTCCTACAATGAGCAGTTCTTC
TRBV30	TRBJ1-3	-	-	CAWTPFGGGEDTIYF	TGTGCCTGGACCCCGTTCGGAGGAGGCGAAGACACCATATATTTT
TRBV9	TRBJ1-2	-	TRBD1	CASSPGQGIYGYTF	TGTGCCAGCAGCCCAGGACAGGGGATCTATGGCTACACCTTC
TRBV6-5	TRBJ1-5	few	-	CASSYSTTRNQPQHF	TGTGCCAGCAGTTACTCTACAACACGCAATCAGCCCCAGCATTTT
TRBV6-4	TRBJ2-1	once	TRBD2	CASRDFSGELKFF	TGTGCCAGCAGGGACTTTAGCGGGGAGTTAAAGTTCTTC
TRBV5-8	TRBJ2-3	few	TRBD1	CASSLDRAGTDTQYF	TGTGCCAGCAGCCTGGACAGGGCTGGCACAGATACGCAGTATTTT
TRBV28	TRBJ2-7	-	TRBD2	CASAGGRPRVEQYF	TGTGCCAGCGCGGGAGGGAGGCCCAGGGTAGAGCAGTACTTC
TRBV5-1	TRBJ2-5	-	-	CASSLTDGGTETQYF	TGCGCCAGCAGCTTAACCGACGGGGGTACAGAGACCCAGTACTTC
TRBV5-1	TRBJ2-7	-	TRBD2	CASSLAGMDSGNYEQYF	TGCGCCAGCAGCTTGGCTGGTATGGATAGCGGGAACTACGAGCAGTACTTC
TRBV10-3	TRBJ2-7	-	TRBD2	CAISESGLAPGEQYF	TGTGCCATCAGTGAGTCAGGACTAGCGCCGGGCGAGCAGTACTTC